This record looks at one TCR beta chain sequence and its context. What antigen it recognizes has not been identified. No quality values exist for individual bases; no much larger clone is one base distant. The entry originates in a study of cytomegalovirus exposure and HLA in healthy donors (dated by TCRdb to 2016 to 2017). In the study overall: A later analysis indicated that the roughly 120 validation repertoires were generated on the platform also employed for the approximately 700 repertoires of the first cohort. The study aimed to test whether cataloging public T cell receptors could reveal signatures of past pathogen exposure. Besides the first cohort of roughly 700 subjects, a separate validation cohort made up of 120 different subjects was used. To predict cytomegalovirus infection status, the study combined high-throughput TCR immunosequencing, statistical association of individual TCRs with disease status, and machine learning. The full study reports these points: In the study, around 150 TCR beta chains were listed as associated with cytomegalovirus. Across donors, most TCR sequences were observed very rarely, whereas some public TCRs were present in many individuals. Of the cluster scores, roughly 93% were above 0 in a later analysis, which found that TCRs clustered in the first cohort also tended to co-occur in the 120 validation repertoires. The authors suggested that the approach could potentially be extended to other disease states and immunological phenotypes. In vitro tests confirmed that three of the cytomegalovirus-associated TCR beta chains recognize cytomegalovirus antigens. The validation cohort had no HLA typing available for a later analysis, so co-occurrence within that cohort was assessed over all 130 or so repertoires. The classifier was reported to diagnose cytomegalovirus status with high specificity and sensitivity in both the original cohort and the validation cohort.

Receptor amplification or capture employed the immunoSEQ multiplex PCR assay. The paper's processing steps were these. To diagnose cytomegalovirus status from the catalog of TCR beta chain sequences, a statistical classification framework was built. TCRdb provides this immuneACCESS table in a form limited to in-frame rearrangements. Some clones are lacking; in checked studies, under half of them reflect an unresolved V gene, and why the rest are absent is not known. V, J and clone size were drawn from that table, and D and trimming were deduced from the DNA. For this sample there are 200,000 to 250,000 clones; 80% to 90% appear just once. The ten most abundant clones make up about 2.9% of the sample. The donors were included in the validation cohort of approximately 120 subjects, a group kept apart from the roughly 730-subject first cohort. The sequenced sample consisted of PBMCs. This TCR was recovered from a young woman in good health and CMV-seronegative.

CDR3 loop: CASSRGPYEQYF. The DNA sequence reads TGTGCCAGCAGCCGAGGTCCCTACGAGCAGTACTTC. The chain is encoded by TRBV7-8 joined to TRBJ2-7; the D gene cannot be named for sure. The CDR3 measures 12 amino acids from cysteine to phenylalanine. The only DNA kept is the CDR3, 36 bases in frame from the first base. Trimming takes 5 bases from V and 2 bases from J, and the germline ends sit 7 bases apart. For CDR1 and CDR2, the germline V gene lists SGHVS and FQNEAQ. Here the CDR3 is joined to the reference TRBV7-8 and TRBJ2-7 genes, and the full variable domain is: GAGVSQSPRYKVAKRGQDVALRCDPISGHVSLFWYQQALGQGPEFLTYFQNEAQLDKSGLPSDRFFAERPEGSVSTLKIQRTQQEDSAVYLCASSRGPYEQYFGPGTRLTVT.